A single sample gave rise to the 13 T cell receptor beta chains below, sequenced in a study of blood T cell repertoires in COVID-19. The repertoire was sequenced with immunoSEQ multiplex PCR; TCRdb's copy has only in-frame clones and lacks some. The sample records around 160,000 clones, around 84% being singletons. The sample consisted of PBMCs or T cells enriched from blood (not recorded which). The receptors come from a man aged 40-55 years who had recovered from COVID-19.

The gene calls are TRBV13 and TRBJ2-5; D uncertain. The CDR3 loop spans 15 amino acids. Trimming took 0 bases from V and 3 from J, leaving 11 bases between them. CDR1 is PRHDT and CDR2 is FYEKMQ in the germline V gene (reference sequence). The CDR3 spells CASSLGTPGKETQYF. The CDR3 region has the DNA TGTGCCAGCAGCTTAGGGACACCCGGCAAAGAGACCCAGTACTTC.

The V and J genes are TRBV18 and TRBJ2-2; maybe TRBD1 (6 bases). Germline V CDR1 and CDR2: KGHSH, LQKENI. This CDR3 has 16 residues. Trimming pared 4 bases from V and 4 bases from J, leaving 16 bases between. CDR3 sequence: CASSLPPKGGTGELFF. The DNA for the CDR3 is TGTGCCAGCTCACTCCCCCCAAAAGGGGGCACCGGGGAGCTGTTTTTT. Drawing the rest from reference TRBV18 and TRBJ2-2, the complete variable domain is NAGVMQNPRHLVRRRGQEARLRCSPMKGHSHVYWYRQLPEEGLKFMVYLQKENIIDESGMPKERFSAEFPKEGPSILRIQQVVRGDSAAYFCASSLPPKGGTGELFFGEGSRLTVL.

The genes are TRBV3-1 (or the pseudogene TRBV3-2) and TRBJ2-7; 8 bases map to TRBD1. The CDR3 sequence is 19 residues long. CDR1 and CDR2 (germline): LGHDT, YNNKEL (reference sequence). After removal of 3 bases from V and 7 bases from J, the junction contained 23 bases not matched to a gene. The CDR3 nucleotides are TGTGCCAGCAGCCAGTTCGGTATCTTCCCCGGGACAGGCGCAGGGGAGCAGTACTTC. The encoded protein is CASSQFGIFPGTGAGEQYF.

This clone was found once. The CDR3 DNA reads TGCGCCAGCAGCCACCGGACAGGGGTCCGCCAGCCCCAGCATTTT. As protein: CASSHRTGVRQPQHF. The chain links TRBV4-1 to TRBJ1-5; 9 nucleotides align to TRBD1. CDR1 and CDR2 from the germline V gene are MGHRA and YSYEKL. The CDR3 length is 15 residues. V lost 3 bases, J lost 7 bases, and 7 bases stayed unmatched.

This chain uses TRBV6-5 with TRBJ2-1, with 9 bases aligning to TRBD2. V was pared by 2 bases and J by 5 bases, with 4 bases of the junction left unmatched. Germline CDR1 MNHEY, CDR2 SVGAGI. This CDR3 has 15 amino acids. The CDR3 nucleotides read TGTGCCAGCAGTTACGGCGGGGGGGGCCACAATGAGCAGTTCTTC. Encoded protein: CASSYGGGGHNEQFF.

The CDR3 region has the DNA TGCGCCAGCAGCCAAGAGGGCGGGGGTTTGAACACTGAAGCTTTCTTT. It codes for CASSQEGGGLNTEAFF. The chain joins TRBV4-1 to TRBJ1-1, with TRBD1 as a possible D gene (5 bases). V was clipped by 0 bases and J by 0 bases, with 11 bases between them. Germline V gives CDR1 MGHRA, CDR2 YSYEKL. This CDR3 is 16 amino acids long.

This chain joins TRBV4-1 and TRBJ1-5; the D gene is possibly TRBD1 (6 bases). Trimming took off 1 base at V and 5 bases at J, with 12 bases between the two ends. This CDR3 comprises 15 residues. Germline lookup yields CDR1 MGHRA and CDR2 YSYEKL. In DNA form, the CDR3 reads TGCGCCAGCAGCCAAGTGCACAGGGACGATCAGCCCCAGCATTTT. Translation gives CASSQVHRDDQPQHF.

The rearrangement joins TRBV6-5 to TRBJ2-5; 8 nucleotides match TRBD2. The CDR3 is made up of 13 amino acids. J was trimmed by 4 bases and V by 6 bases; bases with no gene match: 4. Germline V gene lookup returns CDR1 MNHEY and CDR2 SVGAGI. Written as DNA, the CDR3 is TGTGCCAGCAGACAAACTAGCGGAGAGACCCAGTACTTC. It is translated as CASRQTSGETQYF.

The J gene is TRBJ1-2, the V gene TRBV24-1; D not certain. CDR3 length equals 13 residues. CDR1 KGHDR and CDR2 SFDVKD come from the germline V gene. The V end lost 2 bases, the J end lost 8 bases, and 11 bases lay between the germline ends. CDR3 amino acids: CATSDSIVGGYTF. The CDR3 DNA sequence: TGTGCCACCAGTGATTCAATCGTCGGGGGCTACACCTTC.

The gene calls are TRBV30 and TRBJ1-2; the D gene is possibly TRBD1 (6 bases). The length of the CDR3 is 15 residues. Between the trimmed V and J ends, which lost 4 bases and 4 bases, there was a span of 19 bases. CDR1 is GTSNPN and CDR2 is SVGIG in the germline V gene (reference sequence). The CDR3 reads CAWKGVDSLLYGYTF. The CDR3 DNA reads as TGTGCCTGGAAGGGGGTGGACAGCCTTCTCTATGGCTACACCTTC.

The rearrangement links TRBV3-1 (or the pseudogene TRBV3-2) to TRBJ2-1; 8 positions match TRBD2. The junction had 16 bases not matched to a gene; V was cut back by 2 bases and J by 4 bases. The CDR3 is 19 amino acids. The V gene's germline CDR1 is LGHDT and CDR2 YNNKEL (reference sequence). This chain's CDR3 is CASSQRPIWGLGSYNEQFF. CDR3 sequence (DNA): TGTGCCAGCAGCCAACGCCCTATTTGGGGACTAGGGTCTTACAATGAGCAGTTCTTC.

This chain connects TRBV5-8 to TRBJ2-3; 9 nucleotides agree with TRBD2. This CDR3 spans 14 amino acids. The ends lost 6 bases at V and 7 bases at J; junction bases unmatched: 9. CDR1 and CDR2 from the germline V gene are SGHTS and YDEGEE. The CDR3 protein is CASTLGGGANTQYF. Written as DNA, the CDR3 is TGTGCCAGCACACTGGGCGGGGGGGCGAATACGCAGTATTTT. Filled out from reference TRBV5-8 and TRBJ2-3, the complete variable domain reads EAGVTQSPTHLIKTRGQQATLRCSPISGHTSVYWYQQALGLGLQFLLWYDEGEERNRGNFPPRFSGRQFPNYSSELNVNALELEDSALYLCASTLGGGANTQYFGPGTRLTVL.

In nucleotides, the CDR3 is TGTGCCATCAGCATACCGGGGGGTACGCAGTATTTT. Translation: CAISIPGGTQYF. J is TRBJ2-3 and V is TRBV10-3, with 7 bases matching TRBD2. CDR1 and CDR2 from the germline V gene are ENHRY and SYGVKD. This CDR3 is 12 amino acids long. V dropped 6 bases and J dropped 8; count of bases not matched to a gene: 5.